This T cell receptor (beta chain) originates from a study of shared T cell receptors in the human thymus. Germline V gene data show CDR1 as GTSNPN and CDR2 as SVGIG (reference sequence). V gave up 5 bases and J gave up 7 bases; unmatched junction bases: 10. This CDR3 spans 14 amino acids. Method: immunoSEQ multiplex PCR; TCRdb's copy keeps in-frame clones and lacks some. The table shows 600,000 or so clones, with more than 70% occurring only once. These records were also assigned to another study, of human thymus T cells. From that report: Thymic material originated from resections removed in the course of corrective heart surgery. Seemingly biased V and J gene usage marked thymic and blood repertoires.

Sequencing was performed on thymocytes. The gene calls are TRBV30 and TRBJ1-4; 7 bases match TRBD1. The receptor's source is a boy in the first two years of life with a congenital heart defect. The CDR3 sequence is CAWRENRGLEKLFF. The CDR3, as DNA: TGTGCCTGGCGGGAAAACAGGGGCCTTGAAAAACTGTTTTTT.